Each of the 5 T cell receptor beta chains below was sequenced from the same sample in a study of blood T cell repertoires in COVID-19 (dated by TCRdb to 2018 to 2021). Library preparation employed the immunoSEQ multiplex PCR assay. The table was pulled from immuneACCESS by TCRdb, which kept in-frame rearrangements only. Such tables lose some clones; where checked, under half of the loss comes from unresolved V genes, and the rest has no known cause. This sample lists approximately 300,000 clones; roughly 86% were detected once. The top ten constitute almost 9.5% of the sample. Source material: PBMCs or T cells enriched from blood (not recorded which). These receptors were collected from a woman aged 25-40 years who had recovered from COVID-19.

The chain uses TRBV7-2 and TRBJ1-5, with D uncertain. The V end was cut by 1 base, the J end by 4 bases, with 5 bases between. The germline gives CDR1 SGHTA, CDR2 FQGNSA. The CDR3 has 13 amino acids. CDR3: CASSLDHNQPQHF. The CDR3 nucleotides read TGTGCCAGCAGCTTAGATCATAATCAGCCCCAGCATTTT. Together with reference TRBV7-2 and TRBJ1-5, the CDR3 gives the full variable domain: GAGVSQSPSNKVTEKGKDVELRCDPISGHTALYWYRQSLGQGLEFLIYFQGNSAPDKSGLPSDRFSAERTGGSVSTLTIQRTQQEDSAVYLCASSLDHNQPQHFGDGTRLSIL.

V and J are TRBV2 and TRBJ2-2; unclear D gene. The germline V and J ends were trimmed by 6 bases and 1 base, with 9 bases remaining between them. The CDR3 contains 14 residues. Germline loops: CDR1 SNHLY, CDR2 FYNNEI. CDR3 sequence reads: CASRRRLNTGELFF. The CDR3 nucleotides read TGTGCCAGCAGGAGGAGACTGAACACCGGGGAGCTGTTTTTT.

This chain links TRBV4-1 with TRBJ2-3; TRBD2 matches at 7 bases. Germline-derived CDR1 and CDR2 are MGHRA and YSYEKL. The CDR3 length is 15 residues. V was clipped by 0 bases and J by 6 bases; unmatched bases: 6. For the CDR3, the DNA is TGCGCCAGCAGCCAAGATCGGGGGGTTTTGGATACGCAGTATTTT. Translated: CASSQDRGVLDTQYF.

This chain uses TRBV6-2 or TRBV6-3 with TRBJ1-1; TRBD1 matches at 11 bases. Germline assignment: CDR1 MNHEY and CDR2 SVGEGT. After removal of 5 bases from V and 5 bases from J, the junction contained 7 bases not matched to a gene. This CDR3 region has 15 residues. The chain's CDR3 is CASSGAGTGGTEAFF. Here the CDR3 DNA reads TGTGCCAGCAGTGGGGCCGGGACAGGGGGTACTGAAGCTTTCTTT.

The CDR3 sequence is CASSVFPTPYEQYF. The CDR3 coding sequence is TGTGCCAGCAGCGTTTTCCCCACTCCCTACGAGCAGTACTTC. V gene TRBV9 combines with J gene TRBJ2-7; no definite D call. This CDR3 spans 14 amino acids. Germline V gene lookup returns CDR1 SGDLS and CDR2 YYNGEE. V was pared by 2 bases and J by 2 bases, with 11 bases between.